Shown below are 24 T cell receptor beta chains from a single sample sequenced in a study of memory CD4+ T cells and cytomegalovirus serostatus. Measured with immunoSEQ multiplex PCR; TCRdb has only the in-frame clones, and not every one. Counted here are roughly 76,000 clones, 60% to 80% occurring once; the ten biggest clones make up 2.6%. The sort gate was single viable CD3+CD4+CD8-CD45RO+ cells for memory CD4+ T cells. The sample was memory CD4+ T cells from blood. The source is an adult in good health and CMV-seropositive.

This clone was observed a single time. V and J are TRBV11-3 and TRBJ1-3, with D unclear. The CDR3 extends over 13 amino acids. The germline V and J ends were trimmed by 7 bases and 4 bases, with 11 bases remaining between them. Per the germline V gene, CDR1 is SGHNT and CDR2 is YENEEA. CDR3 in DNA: TGTGCCAGCACCTCGGGTCGCGGAAACACCATATATTTT. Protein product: CASTSGRGNTIYF.

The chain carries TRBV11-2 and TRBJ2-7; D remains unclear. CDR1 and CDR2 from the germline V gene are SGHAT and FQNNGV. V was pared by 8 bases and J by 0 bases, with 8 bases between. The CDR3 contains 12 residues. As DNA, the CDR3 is TGTGCCAGCTTGGCCAGCTCCTACGAGCAGTACTTC. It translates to CASLASSYEQYF. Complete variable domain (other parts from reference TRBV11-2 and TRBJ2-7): EAGVAQSPRYKIIEKRQSVAFWCNPISGHATLYWYQQILGQGPKLLIQFQNNGVVDDSQLPKDRFSAERLKGVDSTLKIQPAKLEDSAVYLCASLASSYEQYFGPGTRLTVT.

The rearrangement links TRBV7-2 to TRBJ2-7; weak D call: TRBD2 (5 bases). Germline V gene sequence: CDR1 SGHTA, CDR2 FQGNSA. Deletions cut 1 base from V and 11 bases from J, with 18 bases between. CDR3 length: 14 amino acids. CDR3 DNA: TGTGCCAGCAGCTTAGACCCTCAATCTGAGGGTAAGTACGTC. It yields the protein CASSLDPQSEGKYV.

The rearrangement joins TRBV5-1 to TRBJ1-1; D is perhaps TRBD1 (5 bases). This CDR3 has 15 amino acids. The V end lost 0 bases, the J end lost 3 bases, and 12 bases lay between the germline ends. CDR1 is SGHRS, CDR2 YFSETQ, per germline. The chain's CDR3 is CASSLGTGGDTEAFF. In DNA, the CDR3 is TGCGCCAGCAGCTTGGGGACGGGGGGGGACACTGAAGCTTTCTTT.

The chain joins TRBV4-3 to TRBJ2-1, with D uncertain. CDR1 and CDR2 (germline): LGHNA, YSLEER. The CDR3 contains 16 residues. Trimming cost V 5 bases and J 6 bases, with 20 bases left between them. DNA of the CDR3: TGCGCCAGCAGCTACTCGGGCCCCCCTTCGATCAATGAGCAGTTCTTC. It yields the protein CASSYSGPPSINEQFF.

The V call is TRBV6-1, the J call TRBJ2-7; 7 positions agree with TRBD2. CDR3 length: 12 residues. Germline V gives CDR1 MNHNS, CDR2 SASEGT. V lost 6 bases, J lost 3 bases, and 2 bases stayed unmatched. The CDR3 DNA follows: TGTGCCAGCAGGACGGGGGGCTACGAGCAGTACGTC. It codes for CASRTGGYEQYV.

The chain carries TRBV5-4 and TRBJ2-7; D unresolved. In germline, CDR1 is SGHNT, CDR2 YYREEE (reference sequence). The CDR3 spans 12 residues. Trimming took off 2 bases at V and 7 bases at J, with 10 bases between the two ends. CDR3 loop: CASSFHRLEQYF. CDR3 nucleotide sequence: TGTGCCAGCAGCTTTCACCGCTTGGAGCAGTACTTC.

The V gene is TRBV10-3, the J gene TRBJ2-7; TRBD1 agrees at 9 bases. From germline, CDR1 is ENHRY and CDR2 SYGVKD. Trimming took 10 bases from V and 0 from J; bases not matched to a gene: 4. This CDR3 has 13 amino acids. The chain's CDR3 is CATRTGDSYEQYF. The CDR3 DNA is TGTGCCACGAGGACAGGGGACTCCTACGAGCAGTACTTC.

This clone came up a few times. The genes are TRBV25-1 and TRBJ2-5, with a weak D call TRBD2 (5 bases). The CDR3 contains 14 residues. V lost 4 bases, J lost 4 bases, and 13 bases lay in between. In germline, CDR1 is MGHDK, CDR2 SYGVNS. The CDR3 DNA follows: TGTGCCAGCAGTGGGGGTGGGAGCCTAGAGACCCAGTACTTC. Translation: CASSGGGSLETQYF.

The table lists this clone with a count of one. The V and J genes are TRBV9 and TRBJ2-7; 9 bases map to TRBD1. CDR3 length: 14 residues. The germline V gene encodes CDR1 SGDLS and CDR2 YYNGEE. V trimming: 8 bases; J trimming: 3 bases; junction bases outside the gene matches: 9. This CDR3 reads CASLKTGGVYEQYV. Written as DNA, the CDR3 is TGTGCCAGTCTAAAAACAGGGGGCGTCTACGAGCAGTACGTC.

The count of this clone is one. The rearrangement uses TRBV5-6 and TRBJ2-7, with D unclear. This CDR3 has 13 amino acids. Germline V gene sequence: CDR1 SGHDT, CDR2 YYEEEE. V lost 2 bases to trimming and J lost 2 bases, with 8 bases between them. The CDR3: CASSFTGTYEQYV. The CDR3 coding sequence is TGTGCCAGCAGCTTTACCGGCACCTACGAGCAGTACGTC.

Here the CDR3 DNA reads TGTGCCAGCAGCCCGGTCCGGGGCCATGAGCAGTTCTTC. As protein: CASSPVRGHEQFF. The chain carries TRBV11-3 and TRBJ2-1; the D call may be TRBD1 or TRBD2 (5 bases each). The length of the CDR3 is 13 residues. Deletions cut 5 bases from V and 8 bases from J, with 13 bases between. The germline V gene has CDR1 SGHNT and CDR2 YENEEA.

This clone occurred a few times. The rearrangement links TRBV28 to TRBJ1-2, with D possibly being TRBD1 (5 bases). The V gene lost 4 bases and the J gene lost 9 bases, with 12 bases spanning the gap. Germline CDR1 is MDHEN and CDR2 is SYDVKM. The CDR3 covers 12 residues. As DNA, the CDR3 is TGTGCCAGCAGTTCGTCCCGGGACCGCTACACCTTC. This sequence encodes CASSSSRDRYTF.

CDR3 region: CASSGQGSNQPQHF. The DNA of the CDR3 is TGTGCCAGCAGTGGACAGGGTAGCAATCAGCCCCAGCATTTT. This rearrangement joins TRBV6-1 to TRBJ1-5; TRBD1 matches at 7 bases. This CDR3 has 14 amino acids. Per the germline V gene, CDR1 is MNHNS and CDR2 is SASEGT. With V trimmed by 4 bases and J by 0 bases, 0 bases remained unmatched.

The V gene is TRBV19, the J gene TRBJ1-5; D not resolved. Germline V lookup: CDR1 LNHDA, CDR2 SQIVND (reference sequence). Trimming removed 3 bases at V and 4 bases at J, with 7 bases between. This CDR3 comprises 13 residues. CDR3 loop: CASSILDNQPQHF. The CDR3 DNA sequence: TGTGCCAGTAGTATTCTAGATAATCAGCCCCAGCATTTT.

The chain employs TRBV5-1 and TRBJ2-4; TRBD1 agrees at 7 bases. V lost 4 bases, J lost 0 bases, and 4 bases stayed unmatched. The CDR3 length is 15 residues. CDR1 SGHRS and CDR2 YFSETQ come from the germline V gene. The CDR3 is CASSPTGVAKNIQYF. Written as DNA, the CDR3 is TGCGCCAGCAGCCCAACAGGGGTAGCCAAAAACATTCAGTACTTC.

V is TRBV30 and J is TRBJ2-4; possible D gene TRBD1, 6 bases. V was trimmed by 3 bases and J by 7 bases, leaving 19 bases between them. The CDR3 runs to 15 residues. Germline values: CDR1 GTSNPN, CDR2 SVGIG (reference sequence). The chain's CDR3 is CAWSHTGNSLNIQYF. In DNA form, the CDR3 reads TGTGCCTGGAGCCACACAGGGAACTCTCTCAACATTCAGTACTTC.

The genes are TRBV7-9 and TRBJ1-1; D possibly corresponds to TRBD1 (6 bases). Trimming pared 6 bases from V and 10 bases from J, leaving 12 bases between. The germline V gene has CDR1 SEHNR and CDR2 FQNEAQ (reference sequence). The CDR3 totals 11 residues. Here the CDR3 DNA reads TGTGCCAGCAGTACAGGGCTTGGAGCTTTCTTT. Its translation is CASSTGLGAFF.

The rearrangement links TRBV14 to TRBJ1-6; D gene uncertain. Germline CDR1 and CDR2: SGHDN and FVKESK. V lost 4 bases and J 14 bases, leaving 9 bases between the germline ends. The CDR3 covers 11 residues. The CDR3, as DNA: TGTGCCAGCAGCCTCGGGGTCGCCCTCCACTTT. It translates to CASSLGVALHF.

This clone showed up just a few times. CDR3 amino acids: CASSLVGTEKLFF. The CDR3 DNA follows: TGTGCCAGCAGCTTAGTGGGGACTGAGAAACTGTTTTTT. The V and J genes are TRBV7-9 and TRBJ1-4; D is perhaps TRBD1 (5 bases). Trimming took 1 base from V and 11 from J, leaving 11 bases between them. The germline gives CDR1 SEHNR, CDR2 FQNEAQ (reference sequence). The CDR3 totals 13 residues.

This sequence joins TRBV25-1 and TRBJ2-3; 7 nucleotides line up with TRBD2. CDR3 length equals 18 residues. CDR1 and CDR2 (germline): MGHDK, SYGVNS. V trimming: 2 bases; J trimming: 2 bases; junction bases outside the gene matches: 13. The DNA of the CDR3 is TGTGCCAGCAGTGAACTACCGGGGGGACGCCCGGACACAGATACGCAGTATTTT. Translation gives CASSELPGGRPDTDTQYF.

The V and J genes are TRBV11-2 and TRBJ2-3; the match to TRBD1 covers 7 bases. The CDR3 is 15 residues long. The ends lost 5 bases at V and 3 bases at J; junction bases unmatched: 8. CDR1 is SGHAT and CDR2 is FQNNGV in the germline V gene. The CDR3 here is CASSPLRGRTDTQYF. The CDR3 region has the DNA TGTGCCAGCAGCCCCCTAAGGGGGCGTACAGATACGCAGTATTTT.

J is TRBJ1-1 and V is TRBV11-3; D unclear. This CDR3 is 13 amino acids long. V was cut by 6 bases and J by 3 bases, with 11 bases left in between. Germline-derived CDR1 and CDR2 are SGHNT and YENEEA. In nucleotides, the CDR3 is TGTGCCAGCAGGGCGGGAGTCGACACTGAAGCTTTCTTT. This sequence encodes CASRAGVDTEAFF.

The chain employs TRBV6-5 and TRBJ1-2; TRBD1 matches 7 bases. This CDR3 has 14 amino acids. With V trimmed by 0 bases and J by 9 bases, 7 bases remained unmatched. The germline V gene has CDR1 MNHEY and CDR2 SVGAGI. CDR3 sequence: CASSYSVEGASYTF. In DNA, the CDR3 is TGTGCCAGCAGTTACTCAGTAGAGGGGGCGAGCTACACCTTC.